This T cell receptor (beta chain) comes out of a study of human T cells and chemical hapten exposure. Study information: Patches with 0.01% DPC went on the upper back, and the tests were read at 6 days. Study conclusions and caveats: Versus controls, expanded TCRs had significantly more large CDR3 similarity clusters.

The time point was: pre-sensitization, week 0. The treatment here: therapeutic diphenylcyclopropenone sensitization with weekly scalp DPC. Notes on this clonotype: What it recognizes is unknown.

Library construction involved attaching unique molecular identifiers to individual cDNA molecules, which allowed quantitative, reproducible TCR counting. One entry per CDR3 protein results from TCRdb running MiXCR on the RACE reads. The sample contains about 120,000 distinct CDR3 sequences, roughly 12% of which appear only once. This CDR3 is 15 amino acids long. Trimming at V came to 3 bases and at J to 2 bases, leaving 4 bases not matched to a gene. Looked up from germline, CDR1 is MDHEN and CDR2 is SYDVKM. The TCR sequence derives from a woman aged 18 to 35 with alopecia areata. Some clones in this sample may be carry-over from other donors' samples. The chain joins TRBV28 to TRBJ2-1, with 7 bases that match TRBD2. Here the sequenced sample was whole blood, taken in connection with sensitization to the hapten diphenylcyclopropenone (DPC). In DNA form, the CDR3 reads TGTGCCAGCAGTTTTAACGGGGGGACCTACAATGAGCAGTTCTTC. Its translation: CASSFNGGTYNEQFF.